The 25 T cell receptor beta chains given below trace back to one sample, sequenced in a study of beta chain features in type 1 diabetes. Study-wide results and caveats: Moderate yet significant TCRB CDR3 shortening was seen in Type 1 diabetes patients in all four CD4+ subsets.

The sequenced template was cDNA made from the entire isolated RNA. The protocol was immunoSEQ multiplex PCR, while the TCRdb copy is restricted to in-frame clones and leaves out a portion. Of under 350,000 clones listed, 24% are singletons. No antigen is known for these receptors. The sample consisted of naive CD4+ T cells from blood. These receptor sequences come from a woman in her twenties or thirties with type 1 diabetes.

The chain combines TRBV28 with TRBJ1-2, with D perhaps matching TRBD1 (6 bases). V was trimmed by 2 bases and J by 0 bases, leaving 10 bases between them. This CDR3 contains 15 residues. Germline V gene data show CDR1 as MDHEN and CDR2 as SYDVKM. CDR3 amino acids: CASSLGAGANYGYTF. DNA for the CDR3: TGTGCCAGCAGTTTAGGGGCAGGGGCTAACTATGGCTACACCTTC.

V and J are TRBV7-2 and TRBJ2-3; 8 bases fit TRBD2. CDR3 size: 14 residues. V shed 5 bases, J shed 4 bases, and the junction held 5 bases outside the gene matches. CDR1 is SGHTA and CDR2 is FQGNSA in the germline V gene. CDR3 sequence reads: CASSPGTSSDTQYF. Written as DNA, the CDR3 is TGTGCCAGCAGCCCCGGGACTAGTTCAGATACGCAGTATTTT.

This clone has only a few counts. The rearrangement joins TRBV29-1 to TRBJ2-7, with 9 bases that match TRBD1. CDR1 is SQVTM, CDR2 ANQGSEA, per germline. V gave up 7 bases and J gave up 7 bases; unmatched junction bases: 11. The CDR3 sequence is 13 residues long. DNA of the CDR3: TGCAGCGCCACACAGGGGGCGCTTAATGAGCAGTACTTC. This encodes CSATQGALNEQYF.

The gene calls are TRBV27 and TRBJ2-3; TRBD1 matches 7 bases. Trimming cost V 3 bases and J 3 bases; bases outside gene matches: 9. The germline V gene has CDR1 MNHEY and CDR2 SMNVEV (reference sequence). This CDR3 has 16 amino acids. The CDR3 sequence is CASSFHRDRRTDTQYF. As DNA, the CDR3 is TGTGCCAGCAGTTTCCACCGGGACAGAAGGACAGATACGCAGTATTTT.

The CDR3 coding sequence is TGTGCCAGCAGGCGGGTCCAAGAGACCCAGTACTTC. It yields the protein CASRRVQETQYF. V is TRBV7-9 and J is TRBJ2-5, with D maybe TRBD2 (5 bases). Germline CDR1 is SEHNR and CDR2 is FQNEAQ (reference sequence). The germline V and J ends were trimmed by 6 bases and 1 base, with 6 bases remaining between them. This CDR3 is built from 12 residues.

The rearrangement uses TRBV19 and TRBJ1-5; no clear D. Germline V CDR1 and CDR2: LNHDA, SQIVND (reference sequence). There are 16 residues in the CDR3. Trimming cost V 5 bases and J 3 bases, with 17 bases left between them. The CDR3 region is CASSLGGRVSNQPQHF. Written as DNA, the CDR3 is TGTGCCAGTAGTCTCGGCGGGAGAGTCTCCAATCAGCCCCAGCATTTT.

The sample holds a few counts of this clone. The chain employs TRBV27 and TRBJ2-4; no reliable D call. CDR3 size: 15 residues. CDR1 is MNHEY, CDR2 SMNVEV, per germline (reference sequence). Trimming pared 5 bases from V and 0 bases from J, leaving 11 bases between. Written as DNA, the CDR3 is TGTGCCAGCAGTCGACTGTCACTAGCCAAAAACATTCAGTACTTC. This codes for CASSRLSLAKNIQYF.

The chain is built from TRBV5-1 and TRBJ2-5; 10 bases line up with TRBD1. The germline gives CDR1 SGHRS, CDR2 YFSETQ. The CDR3 length is 15 residues. The V gene end was trimmed by 4 bases and the J gene end by 4 bases; junction bases not matched to a gene: 7. The CDR3: CASSPDRGLGETQYF. The CDR3 DNA reads TGCGCCAGCAGCCCTGACAGGGGGCTCGGAGAGACCCAGTACTTC.

This clone was counted only a few times. The rearrangement uses TRBV11-2 and TRBJ2-1, with 14 bases lining up with TRBD2. Germline V gene data show CDR1 as SGHAT and CDR2 as FQNNGV. V lost 4 bases to trimming and J lost 6 bases; unmatched junction nucleotides: 5. The CDR3 is 16 amino acids. CDR3: CASSSGLAGAVNEQFF. The CDR3 region has the DNA TGTGCCAGCAGCTCGGGACTAGCGGGAGCTGTCAATGAGCAGTTCTTC.

The rearrangement uses TRBV7-3 and TRBJ2-1; possibly TRBD2 for D (6 bases). Germline assignment: CDR1 SGHTA and CDR2 FQGTGA. The CDR3 totals 14 residues. Trimming took 5 bases from V and 0 from J, leaving 8 bases between them. The CDR3 reads CASSNGGSYNEQFF. In DNA form, the CDR3 reads TGTGCCAGCAGCAACGGGGGCTCCTACAATGAGCAGTTCTTC.

The CDR3 DNA follows: TGTGCCAGCCGGGACAGCTCCTACGAGCAGTACTTC. The encoded protein is CASRDSSYEQYF. V usage is TRBV6-1 and J usage is TRBJ2-7, with 7 positions matching TRBD1. CDR1 is MNHNS and CDR2 is SASEGT in the germline V gene. V shed 8 bases and J 0 bases; nucleotides not matched to a gene: 1. This CDR3 has 12 residues.

The chain recombines TRBV4-2 with TRBJ2-5, with a weak D call TRBD1 (5 bases). The V end was cut by 0 bases, the J end by 1 base, with 6 bases between. Looked up from germline, CDR1 is LGHNA and CDR2 is YNFKEQ. The CDR3 is made up of 14 amino acids. Written as DNA, the CDR3 is TGTGCCAGCAGCCAAGAAGGGGTCCAAGAGACCCAGTACTTC. This translates into CASSQEGVQETQYF.

This clone showed up just a few times. The V call is TRBV30, the J call TRBJ2-3; TRBD1 aligns across 11 bases. V was pared by 8 bases and J by 4 bases, with 2 bases of the junction left unmatched. The length of the CDR3 is 12 residues. Germline CDR1 is GTSNPN and CDR2 is SVGIG (reference sequence). CDR3 nucleotides: TGTGCCAGGACAGGGGGCGCAGATACGCAGTATTTT. Its translation is CARTGGADTQYF.

The chain employs TRBV29-1 and TRBJ2-5, with 7 bases identical to TRBD2. The CDR3 sequence is 12 residues long. Germline loops: CDR1 SQVTM, CDR2 ANQGSEA. V dropped 7 bases and J dropped 5; count of bases not matched to a gene: 7. This chain's CDR3 is CSARSGGETQYF. The CDR3 bases are TGCAGCGCCAGGTCCGGGGGGGAGACCCAGTACTTC. Complete variable domain (other parts from reference TRBV29-1 and TRBJ2-5): SAVISQKPSRDICQRGTSLTIQCQVDSQVTMMFWYRQQPGQSLTLIATANQGSEATYESGFVIDKFPISRPNLTFSTLTVSNMSPEDSSIYLCSARSGGETQYFGPGTRLLVL.

The chain employs TRBV5-1 and TRBJ2-7, with TRBD1 identical over 9 bases. The CDR3 contains 14 residues. V gave up 5 bases and J gave up 4 bases; unmatched junction bases: 7. Per germline, CDR1 SGHRS and CDR2 YFSETQ. Here the CDR3 DNA reads TGCGCCAGCAGGGGACAGGGTACATCGTACGAGCAGTACTTC. This encodes CASRGQGTSYEQYF. Full variable domain (outside the CDR3, taken from reference TRBV5-1 and TRBJ2-7): KAGVTQTPRYLIKTRGQQVTLSCSPISGHRSVSWYQQTPGQGLQFLFEYFSETQRNKGNFPGRFSGRQFSNSRSEMNVSTLELGDSALYLCASRGQGTSYEQYFGPGTRLTVT.

In nucleotides, the CDR3 is TGTGCCTGGAGTGGACAGGGGCAGACTGAAGCTTTCTTT. As protein: CAWSGQGQTEAFF. The chain recombines TRBV30 with TRBJ1-1, with TRBD1 matching 8 bases. Germline trimming cut 1 base from V and 5 bases from J; bases unmatched to any gene: 3. The CDR3 extends over 13 amino acids. CDR1 and CDR2 (germline): GTSNPN, SVGIG (reference sequence).

This clone was seen more than once but under ten times. The junction shows a germline mismatch at one end, possibly a read error. This sequence joins TRBV27 and TRBJ2-1, with 10 bases aligning to TRBD1. CDR3 size: 16 residues. Germline lookup yields CDR1 MNHEY and CDR2 SMNVEV (reference sequence). CDR3 DNA: TGTGCCAGCAGTATATCGACAGGGGGCTGGAGGAATGAGCAGTTCTTC. Translated, it gives CASSISTGGWRNEQFF.

This clone appeared a few times. The rearrangement joins TRBV30 to TRBJ2-3; no firm D call. Germline CDR1 and CDR2: GTSNPN and SVGIG (reference sequence). The germline V and J ends were trimmed by 2 bases and 5 bases, with 5 bases remaining between them. This CDR3 is 11 amino acids long. CDR3 DNA sequence: TGTGCCTGGAGTCCCCAAGATACGCAGTATTTT. It specifies CAWSPQDTQYF. Looking up the rest from reference TRBV30 and TRBJ2-3 gives the full variable domain: SQTIHQWPATLVQPVGSPLSLECTVEGTSNPNLYWYRQAAGRGLQLLFYSVGIGQISSEVPQNLSASRPQDRQFILSSKKLLLSDSGFYLCAWSPQDTQYFGPGTRLTVL.

CDR3 sequence (DNA): TGTGCCAGCAGCTTTAGACTAGCGGGAGACGGGGAGCTGTTTTTT. Encoded protein: CASSFRLAGDGELFF. V is TRBV11-2 and J is TRBJ2-2; 12 bases line up with TRBD2. Trimming took 3 bases from V and 7 from J; bases not matched to a gene: 3. CDR1 is SGHAT, CDR2 FQNNGV, per germline. The length of the CDR3 is 15 residues.

This chain connects TRBV19 to TRBJ1-1; 8 bases line up with TRBD1. CDR1 LNHDA and CDR2 SQIVND come from the germline V gene (reference sequence). V lost 5 bases to trimming and J lost 5 bases; unmatched junction nucleotides: 7. The CDR3 runs to 14 residues. CDR3 nucleotide sequence: TGTGCCAGTAGTGTGGACAGGGTTGGAACTGAAGCTTTCTTT. It translates to CASSVDRVGTEAFF.

Only a few counts were recorded for this clone. The chain combines TRBV30 with TRBJ2-5; TRBD1 aligns across 10 bases. CDR1 and CDR2 from the germline V gene are GTSNPN and SVGIG (reference sequence). The CDR3 contains 14 residues. V was clipped by 3 bases and J by 5 bases; unmatched bases: 6. CDR3 residues: CAWSGDRGGETQYF. The CDR3, as DNA: TGTGCCTGGAGCGGGGACAGGGGTGGTGAGACCCAGTACTTC. The variable domain in full, completed from reference TRBV30 and TRBJ2-5, reads SQTIHQWPATLVQPVGSPLSLECTVEGTSNPNLYWYRQAAGRGLQLLFYSVGIGQISSEVPQNLSASRPQDRQFILSSKKLLLSDSGFYLCAWSGDRGGETQYFGPGTRLLVL.

The CDR3 DNA sequence: TGTGCCAGCAGTCTCGGGGACAGGGGTGTAGATACGCAGTATTTT. Encoded protein: CASSLGDRGVDTQYF. The V gene is TRBV28, the J gene TRBJ2-3; 10 bases fit TRBD1. The V and J ends lost 5 bases and 5 bases, in that order; junction bases with no gene match: 7. From germline, CDR1 is MDHEN and CDR2 SYDVKM. CDR3 length equals 15 residues.

The CDR3 region has the DNA TGCAGCGTTAAGACAGGACCTGAAGCTTTCTTT. Translating gives CSVKTGPEAFF. The chain is built from TRBV29-1 and TRBJ1-1; D may be TRBD1 (6 bases). CDR3 length equals 11 residues. Trimming stripped 5 bases from V and 6 bases from J, with 10 bases between. Germline CDR1 is SQVTM and CDR2 is ANQGSEA.

This clone was seen a handful of times. The J gene is TRBJ1-1, the V gene TRBV7-9; D is unresolved. The V end was cut by 1 base, the J end by 1 base, with 7 bases between. CDR1 and CDR2 (germline): SEHNR, FQNEAQ (reference sequence). The CDR3 is made up of 14 amino acids. The CDR3 DNA reads TGTGCCAGCAGCTTAGGAGAGGCGAACACTGAAGCTTTCTTT. It specifies CASSLGEANTEAFF.

The CDR3 DNA reads TGTGCCTGGAGTATTTCGGGACACCGGACCTACGAGCAGTACTTC. Translated, it gives CAWSISGHRTYEQYF. The rearrangement joins TRBV30 to TRBJ2-7, with a weak D call TRBD1 (6 bases). The CDR3 totals 15 residues. The V gene lost 2 bases and the J gene lost 2 bases, with 16 bases spanning the gap. Looked up from germline, CDR1 is GTSNPN and CDR2 is SVGIG (reference sequence).